A selection of T cell receptor beta chains follows, all from one sample in a study of blood T cell repertoires in COVID-19. This table comes from immunoSEQ multiplex PCR, and its TCRdb copy is limited to in-frame clones, with some not included. The sample lists 200,000 to 250,000 clones, around 84% occurring once. What was sequenced was peripheral blood. These receptors originate from a woman aged 80 or over with active or convalescent COVID-19. Each CDR3 is given with its conserved first and last residue. D genes are given only for firm matches.

TRBV5-1	TRBJ1-4	TRBD1	CASRERQGDEKLFF
TRBV6-2/TRBV6-3	TRBJ2-2	TRBD2	CASSPGLAGEITGELFF
TRBV29-1	TRBJ2-5	TRBD2	CSVGLAGDGKTQYF
TRBV28	TRBJ1-2	-	CASRSNRVGGYTF
TRBV5-5	TRBJ1-1	TRBD1	CASRYTSGTGTTEAFF
TRBV5-1	TRBJ1-2	-	CASSGGAGQTNYGYTF
TRBV30	TRBJ1-3	-	CAWSVPQTLGNTIYF
TRBV4-1	TRBJ2-7	-	CASSLGTSGLYEQYF
TRBV7-8	TRBJ2-2	TRBD1	CASSSTGGSNTGELFF
TRBV2	TRBJ1-2	-	CASNQIQQGHGYTF
TRBV10-3	TRBJ2-3	-	CAISEGTQRTDTQYF
TRBV5-1	TRBJ2-5	TRBD1	CASGQAGGWGETQYF
TRBV11-2	TRBJ1-1	-	CASSVLPGEGNTEAFF
TRBV19	TRBJ2-7	TRBD2	CASRRGLANSYEQYF
TRBV7-9	TRBJ1-1	-	CASSKQNTEAFF
TRBV2	TRBJ1-1	-	CASSELVARTEAFF
TRBV19	TRBJ1-3	-	CASDTSWGNTIYF
TRBV7-9	TRBJ2-5	TRBD2	CASSLVLAGVSQYF
TRBV19	TRBJ1-5	-	CATQGLRGYYQPQHF
TRBV7-8	TRBJ1-2	-	CASSLGTTLPYGYTF
TRBV5-1	TRBJ2-7	TRBD1	CASSLVGGQGAYEQYF
TRBV3-1/TRBV3-2	TRBJ2-1	TRBD2	CASSHETSGRYEQFF
TRBV3-1/TRBV3-2	TRBJ1-1	-	CASSQAFRGSTEAFF
TRBV14	TRBJ2-7	TRBD2	CASSQPQAGLAGESFGEQYF
TRBV12-5	TRBJ2-2	TRBD2	CASGLVPQRERATTGELFF
TRBV20-1	TRBJ2-1	-	CSAPSVNEQFF
TRBV4-1	TRBJ2-4	TRBD1	CASSQAGQGGDIQYF
TRBV5-1	TRBJ2-7	-	CASSLGRVIDEQYF
TRBV2	TRBJ2-5	TRBD2	CASNRASGQETQYF
TRBV9	TRBJ2-1	-	CASSFSSYNEQFF
TRBV15	TRBJ2-5	TRBD2	CATSRLAGGQETQYF
TRBV7-3	TRBJ2-3	-	CASSLIRTGTDTQYF
TRBV24-1	TRBJ2-2	-	CATSEQGPNTGELFF
TRBV7-3	TRBJ2-2	TRBD2	CASSFGLAGAAGELFF
TRBV21-1	TRBJ2-7	-	CASSKHTSGRREQYF
TRBV3-1/TRBV3-2	TRBJ2-7	TRBD2	CASPGTSGPYEQYF
TRBV5-4	TRBJ2-3	-	CASSPSQDTQYF
TRBV28	TRBJ2-7	-	CASRGMGQTYEQYF
TRBV4-2	TRBJ2-1	TRBD2	CASSQDASGRGEQFF
TRBV9	TRBJ2-2	-	CASSAFGGLRNTGELFF